This T cell receptor beta chain was retrieved from a study of PD-1 blockade in classical Hodgkin lymphoma. Each patient's relapse followed autologous stem cell transplantation, and brentuximab vedotin exposure varied. Trimming shortened V by 5 bases and J by 1 base, and 15 bases separated the two germline ends. CDR3 size: 17 residues. Germline CDR1 SEHNR, CDR2 FQNEAQ (reference sequence). Sequencing used immunoSEQ multiplex PCR; TCRdb keeps in-frame clones, though not all of them. This repertoire shows about 150,000 clones, about 78% found once; its top ten account for roughly 9.2%. The sample holds a few counts of this clone.

Sequencing was performed on peripheral blood mononuclear cells (PBMCs), taken before the second cycle of nivolumab. The chain carries TRBV7-9 and TRBJ2-6; D gene unclear. The clonotype was recovered from a human donor with classical Hodgkin lymphoma. In nucleotides, the CDR3 is TGTGCCAGCAGCCCCCAAGTTGGATTTTCTGGGGCCAACGTCCTGACTTTC. Protein sequence: CASSPQVGFSGANVLTF.